A selection of T cell receptor beta chains follows, all from one sample in a study of blood T cell repertoires in COVID-19. The repertoire was sequenced with immunoSEQ multiplex PCR; TCRdb's copy has only in-frame clones and lacks some. This table holds tens of thousands of clones, roughly nine tenths found once. The source material was peripheral blood. These receptors were taken from a woman aged 55-75 years with COVID-19, enrolled during active disease. The CDR3 runs from the conserved cysteine through the conserved F or W. Each record gives: CDR3 length, J gene, V gene, clone size, CDR3 protein. Clone size is stated in some rows and not others, as once, few, many or a class when expanded.

cdr3_length: 16
j_call: TRBJ2-1
v_call: TRBV3-1/TRBV3-2
clone_size: NA
cdr3_aa: CASSQVGGSSYNEQFF

cdr3_length: 12
j_call: TRBJ1-2
v_call: TRBV7-9
clone_size: NA
cdr3_aa: CASSPQGRGYTF

cdr3_length: 15
j_call: TRBJ2-1
v_call: TRBV5-1
clone_size: NA
cdr3_aa: CASSWDRQNSKEQFF

cdr3_length: 12
j_call: TRBJ1-3
v_call: TRBV2
clone_size: NA
cdr3_aa: CASRLSGNTIYF

cdr3_length: 14
j_call: TRBJ2-1
v_call: TRBV14
clone_size: NA
cdr3_aa: CASSQGLAYNEQFF

cdr3_length: 15
j_call: TRBJ1-2
v_call: TRBV6-2/TRBV6-3
clone_size: NA
cdr3_aa: CASSYGLLHGYGYTF

cdr3_length: 15
j_call: TRBJ2-7
v_call: TRBV25-1
clone_size: NA
cdr3_aa: CASSGVTTGSYEQYF

cdr3_length: 12
j_call: TRBJ1-4
v_call: TRBV7-2
clone_size: NA
cdr3_aa: CASSLGTGTLFF

cdr3_length: 16
j_call: TRBJ1-5
v_call: TRBV5-1
clone_size: NA
cdr3_aa: CASSLEAGIGNQPQHF

cdr3_length: 15
j_call: TRBJ1-2
v_call: TRBV19
clone_size: NA
cdr3_aa: CASRFSSPSGYGYTF

cdr3_length: 15
j_call: TRBJ1-4
v_call: TRBV7-2
clone_size: NA
cdr3_aa: CASSPGTLPNEKLFF

cdr3_length: 13
j_call: TRBJ1-2
v_call: TRBV19
clone_size: few
cdr3_aa: CASSIAGAQGYTF

cdr3_length: 18
j_call: TRBJ2-2
v_call: TRBV7-6
clone_size: NA
cdr3_aa: CASSLRLAGGKDTGELFF

cdr3_length: 12
j_call: TRBJ2-1
v_call: TRBV7-3
clone_size: NA
cdr3_aa: CASSPAGDEQFF

cdr3_length: 15
j_call: TRBJ1-4
v_call: TRBV24-1
clone_size: NA
cdr3_aa: CATSDPTGGREKLFF

cdr3_length: 16
j_call: TRBJ2-3
v_call: TRBV5-4
clone_size: once
cdr3_aa: CASSSSDRPDTDTQYF

cdr3_length: 15
j_call: TRBJ2-1
v_call: TRBV9
clone_size: NA
cdr3_aa: CASSGGLAVLGEQFF

cdr3_length: 14
j_call: TRBJ1-4
v_call: TRBV6-6
clone_size: NA
cdr3_aa: CASSPGQGSEKLFF

cdr3_length: 16
j_call: TRBJ2-5
v_call: TRBV7-2
clone_size: NA
cdr3_aa: CASSLAPGQLGETQYF

cdr3_length: 14
j_call: TRBJ2-1
v_call: TRBV9
clone_size: NA
cdr3_aa: CASSVVSGDNEQFF

cdr3_length: 17
j_call: TRBJ1-5
v_call: TRBV19
clone_size: NA
cdr3_aa: CASRSPPGTGVNQPQHF

cdr3_length: 17
j_call: TRBJ1-1
v_call: TRBV6-1
clone_size: NA
cdr3_aa: CASSDLETGGMNTEAFF

cdr3_length: 15
j_call: TRBJ1-5
v_call: TRBV18
clone_size: NA
cdr3_aa: CASSPTGAHNQPQHF

cdr3_length: 16
j_call: TRBJ1-4
v_call: TRBV24-1
clone_size: NA
cdr3_aa: CATSDATTDPNEKLFF

cdr3_length: 18
j_call: TRBJ2-5
v_call: TRBV5-4
clone_size: NA
cdr3_aa: CASSPAPLRLADKETQYF

cdr3_length: 16
j_call: TRBJ2-7
v_call: TRBV6-5
clone_size: NA
cdr3_aa: CASSYLPGLAGYEQYF

cdr3_length: 15
j_call: TRBJ2-2
v_call: TRBV27
clone_size: NA
cdr3_aa: CASSSLAGADGELFF

cdr3_length: 15
j_call: TRBJ1-2
v_call: TRBV11-3
clone_size: once
cdr3_aa: CASSYRQGRDYGYTF

cdr3_length: 14
j_call: TRBJ2-7
v_call: TRBV11-2
clone_size: few
cdr3_aa: CASSLAQGGYEQYF

cdr3_length: 16
j_call: TRBJ1-2
v_call: TRBV11-2
clone_size: NA
cdr3_aa: CASSPITGAFNYGYTF

cdr3_length: 16
j_call: TRBJ2-2
v_call: TRBV21-1
clone_size: NA
cdr3_aa: CASSKAERAGTGELFF

cdr3_length: 14
j_call: TRBJ2-3
v_call: TRBV18
clone_size: NA
cdr3_aa: CASSPTTLTDTQYF

cdr3_length: 15
j_call: TRBJ2-1
v_call: TRBV7-2
clone_size: NA
cdr3_aa: CASSPSPGLYNEQFF

cdr3_length: 15
j_call: TRBJ1-1
v_call: TRBV28
clone_size: NA
cdr3_aa: CASSFTRSMNTEAFF

cdr3_length: 14
j_call: TRBJ1-5
v_call: TRBV7-2
clone_size: NA
cdr3_aa: CASSLVAGAQPQHF

cdr3_length: 15
j_call: TRBJ2-1
v_call: TRBV4-3
clone_size: NA
cdr3_aa: CASSQELAAYNEQFF

cdr3_length: 16
j_call: TRBJ2-3
v_call: TRBV28
clone_size: NA
cdr3_aa: CASSLWTTGDTDTQYF

cdr3_length: 17
j_call: TRBJ2-3
v_call: TRBV5-1
clone_size: once
cdr3_aa: CASSATTSPRGTDTQYF

cdr3_length: 11
j_call: TRBJ1-1
v_call: TRBV6-5
clone_size: NA
cdr3_aa: CASSQQAPAFF

cdr3_length: 13
j_call: TRBJ1-4
v_call: TRBV12-5
clone_size: NA
cdr3_aa: CASGLTRGEKLFF

cdr3_length: 13
j_call: TRBJ1-5
v_call: TRBV29-1
clone_size: NA
cdr3_aa: CSVEGQVGQPQHF

cdr3_length: 15
j_call: TRBJ1-2
v_call: TRBV5-8
clone_size: NA
cdr3_aa: CASSLGAVQVYGYTF

cdr3_length: 17
j_call: TRBJ1-4
v_call: TRBV11-2
clone_size: NA
cdr3_aa: CASSLTAVGRGAEKLFF

cdr3_length: 15
j_call: TRBJ2-7
v_call: TRBV6-5
clone_size: few
cdr3_aa: CASSPRLAGLYEQYF